Listed here are 9 T cell receptor beta chains from one sample, sequenced in a study of blood T cell repertoires in COVID-19. Method: immunoSEQ multiplex PCR; TCRdb's copy keeps in-frame clones and lacks some. This sample has some 300,000 clones, with around 92% found just once. Sequencing input: PBMCs or T cells enriched from blood (not recorded which). The receptors were sampled from a woman between 50 and 59 years old who had been exposed to COVID-19.

V gene TRBV5-4 combines with J gene TRBJ2-2; 10 nucleotides line up with TRBD1. The CDR3 contains 17 residues. CDR1 and CDR2 from the germline V gene are SGHNT and YYREEE (reference sequence). Trimming took 3 bases from V and 0 from J; bases not matched to a gene: 5. The CDR3 DNA follows: TGTGCCAGCAGCTCAAAGGGACAGGGGTCGAACACCGGGGAGCTGTTTTTT. Protein: CASSSKGQGSNTGELFF.

This rearrangement joins TRBV28 to TRBJ2-4; TRBD2 is a possible D gene (7 bases). This CDR3 is 15 amino acids long. Trimming stripped 3 bases from V and 4 bases from J, with 13 bases between. Germline CDR1 is MDHEN and CDR2 is SYDVKM. The DNA for the CDR3 is TGTGCCAGCAGTTTGAGGGGGGGCCCTAAAAACATTCAGTACTTC. This sequence encodes CASSLRGGPKNIQYF.

V usage is TRBV9 and J usage is TRBJ1-5, with TRBD1 as a possible D gene (5 bases). CDR1 is SGDLS, CDR2 YYNGEE, per germline. The CDR3 has 14 residues. V lost 0 bases and J 3 bases, leaving 7 bases between the germline ends. CDR3 region: CASSVGGLNQPQHF. The CDR3 region has the DNA TGTGCCAGCAGCGTAGGGGGACTCAATCAGCCCCAGCATTTT.

A single count supports this clone. The rearrangement links TRBV5-1 to TRBJ2-3, with a weak D call TRBD1 (6 bases). Per the germline V gene, CDR1 is SGHRS and CDR2 is YFSETQ. Trimming took off 4 bases at V and 9 bases at J, with 21 bases between the two ends. CDR3 length: 15 residues. The CDR3 sequence is CASSLEDSSIGTQYF. The CDR3 region has the DNA TGCGCCAGCAGCCTTGAGGACAGTTCGATAGGGACGCAGTATTTT. The full variable domain, in which reference TRBV5-1 and TRBJ2-3 provide the parts outside the CDR3, is KAGVTQTPRYLIKTRGQQVTLSCSPISGHRSVSWYQQTPGQGLQFLFEYFSETQRNKGNFPGRFSGRQFSNSRSEMNVSTLELGDSALYLCASSLEDSSIGTQYFGPGTRLTVL.

CDR3 protein: CASSQVGAGADTQYF. The CDR3 region has the DNA TGCGCCAGCAGCCAAGTGGGAGCGGGGGCAGATACGCAGTATTTT. The chain carries TRBV4-1 and TRBJ2-3; 8 bases agree with TRBD2. There are 15 residues in the CDR3. Germline loops: CDR1 MGHRA, CDR2 YSYEKL. The trim removed 1 base at V and 4 bases at J, leaving 4 bases unmatched.

The J gene is TRBJ1-4, the V gene TRBV5-6; TRBD1 aligns across 7 bases. The germline V gene encodes CDR1 SGHDT and CDR2 YYEEEE. The CDR3 runs 16 residues. J lost 0 bases, V lost 4 bases, and 6 bases had no gene match. As DNA, the CDR3 is TGTGCCAGCAGCCTCGGACAGGCGGCAACTAATGAAAAACTGTTTTTT. It codes for CASSLGQAATNEKLFF.

The V gene is TRBV5-6, the J gene TRBJ1-2; D is unresolved. The V gene lost 2 bases and the J gene lost 5 bases, with 13 bases spanning the gap. Germline V gene sequence: CDR1 SGHDT, CDR2 YYEEEE. The CDR3 is 14 amino acids. The CDR3 sequence: CASSFSMERYGYTF. As DNA, the CDR3 is TGTGCCAGCAGCTTCAGCATGGAGCGGTATGGCTACACCTTC.

The rearrangement uses TRBV6-5 and TRBJ2-7; 7 nucleotides line up with TRBD1. The ends lost 2 bases at V and 11 bases at J; junction bases unmatched: 3. In germline, CDR1 is MNHEY, CDR2 SVGAGI. This CDR3 spans 11 amino acids. In nucleotides, the CDR3 is TGTGCCAGCAGTTACGGACAGGTTGAGTACTTC. It specifies CASSYGQVEYF.

The rearrangement links TRBV5-1 to TRBJ1-1; perhaps TRBD1 as D (6 bases). Germline V gene data show CDR1 as SGHRS and CDR2 as YFSETQ. Trimming cost V 5 bases and J 0 bases, with 17 bases left between them. There are 16 residues in the CDR3. This CDR3 reads CASSPGTIPMNTEAFF. The CDR3 DNA reads TGCGCCAGCAGTCCCGGGACAATCCCCATGAACACTGAAGCTTTCTTT.